Below, one T cell receptor beta chain is given with its context. As yet, its antigen is unknown. The sample is drawn from a study of OX40 agonist ivuxolimab in advanced cancers. Across the whole study: Ivuxolimab was administered intravenously to patients at 0.01 to 10 mg/kg every 2 weeks.

Study-level results: The study found that CD8+ T cells averaged more expanded clones than CD4+.

No patient had autoimmune disease or received systemic immunosuppression. Assay: immunoSEQ multiplex PCR; the TCRdb copy retains only in-frame clones and omits some. The sample has roughly 60,000 clones, about four fifths seen once. The CDR3 contains 15 residues. Germline-derived CDR1 and CDR2 are SNHLY and FYNNEI. The V segment lost 4 bases and the J segment 4 bases; nucleotides outside the gene matches: 9. The chain combines TRBV2 with TRBJ2-5, with 7 bases aligning to TRBD2. The clonotype was recovered from an adult with an advanced solid tumor such as melanoma, head and neck, liver or kidney cancer. The sequenced sample was CD4+ or CD8+ T cells sorted from blood, obtained in a trial of the OX40 agonist ivuxolimab. CDR3 protein: CASSAGRAEGETQYF. DNA for the CDR3: TGTGCCAGCAGTGCGGGGAGGGCCGAGGGAGAGACCCAGTACTTC.